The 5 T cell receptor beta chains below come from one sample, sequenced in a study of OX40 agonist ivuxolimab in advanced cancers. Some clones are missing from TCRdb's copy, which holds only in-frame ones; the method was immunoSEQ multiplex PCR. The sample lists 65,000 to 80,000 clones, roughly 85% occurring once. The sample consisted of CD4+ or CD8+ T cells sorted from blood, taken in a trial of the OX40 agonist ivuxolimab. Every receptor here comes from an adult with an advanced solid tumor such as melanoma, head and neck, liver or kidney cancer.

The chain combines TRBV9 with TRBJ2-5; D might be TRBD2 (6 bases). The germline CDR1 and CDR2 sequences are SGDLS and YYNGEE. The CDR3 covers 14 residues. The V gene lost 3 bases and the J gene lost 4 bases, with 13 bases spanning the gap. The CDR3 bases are TGTGCCAGCAGCGGCGGGGTCGGTGGAGAGACCCAGTACTTC. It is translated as CASSGGVGGETQYF.

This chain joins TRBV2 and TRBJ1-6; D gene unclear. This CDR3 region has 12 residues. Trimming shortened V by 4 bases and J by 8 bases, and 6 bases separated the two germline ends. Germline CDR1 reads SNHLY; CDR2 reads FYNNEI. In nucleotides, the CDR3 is TGTGCCAGCAGTGTACCGGATTCACCCCTCCACTTT. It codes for CASSVPDSPLHF.

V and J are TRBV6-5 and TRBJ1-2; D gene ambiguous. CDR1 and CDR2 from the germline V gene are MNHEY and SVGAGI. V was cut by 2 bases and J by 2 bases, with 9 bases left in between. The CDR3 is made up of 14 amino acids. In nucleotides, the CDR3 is TGTGCCAGCAGTTACAAACGGGGAAACTATGGCTACACCTTC. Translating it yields CASSYKRGNYGYTF.

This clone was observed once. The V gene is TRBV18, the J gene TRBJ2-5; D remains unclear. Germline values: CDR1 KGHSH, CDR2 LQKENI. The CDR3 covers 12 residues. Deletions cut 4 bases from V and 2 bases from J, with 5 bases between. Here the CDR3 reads CASSRMQETQYF. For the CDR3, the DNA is TGTGCCAGCTCACGGATGCAAGAGACCCAGTACTTC.

The CDR3 DNA is TGTGCCAGCAGCGAACGGACAGGTTTGAAGCAGTACTTC. It is translated as CASSERTGLKQYF. V and J are TRBV11-3 and TRBJ2-7; 7 nucleotides match TRBD1. Germline assignment: CDR1 SGHNT and CDR2 YENEEA. The V segment lost 5 bases and the J segment 8 bases; nucleotides outside the gene matches: 9. The length of the CDR3 is 13 residues.